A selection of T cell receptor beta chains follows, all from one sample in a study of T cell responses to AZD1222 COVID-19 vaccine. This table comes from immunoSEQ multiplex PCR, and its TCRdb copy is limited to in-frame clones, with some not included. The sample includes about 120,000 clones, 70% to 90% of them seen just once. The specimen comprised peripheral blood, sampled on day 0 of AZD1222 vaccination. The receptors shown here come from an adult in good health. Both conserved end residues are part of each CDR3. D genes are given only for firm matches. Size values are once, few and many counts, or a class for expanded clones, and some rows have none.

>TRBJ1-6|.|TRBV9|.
CASSARGGNSPLHF
TGTGCCAGCAGCGCGAGGGGGGGTAATTCACCCCTCCACTTT
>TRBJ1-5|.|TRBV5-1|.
CASSLIQGDQPQHF
TGCGCCAGCAGCTTGATACAGGGAGATCAGCCCCAGCATTTT
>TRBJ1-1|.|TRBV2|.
CASSIDTEAFF
TGTGCCAGCAGTATAGACACTGAAGCTTTCTTT
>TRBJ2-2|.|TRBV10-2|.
CASIDGGKAGELFF
TGCGCCAGCATTGACGGTGGAAAGGCCGGGGAGCTGTTTTTT
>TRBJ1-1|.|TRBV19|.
CASSRGDSLRTEAFF
TGTGCCAGTAGTAGGGGGGATTCCTTGAGGACTGAAGCTTTCTTT
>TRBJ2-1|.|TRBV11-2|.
CASSLVGRNEQFF
TGTGCCAGCAGCTTAGTAGGGAGGAATGAGCAGTTCTTC
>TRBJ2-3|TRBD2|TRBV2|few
CASSFPKRELGDTQYF
TGTGCCAGCAGTTTTCCGAAGCGGGAGCTTGGAGATACGCAGTATTTT
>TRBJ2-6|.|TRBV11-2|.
CASSSPLSGANVLTF
TGTGCCAGCAGCTCTCCTCTCTCTGGGGCCAACGTCCTGACTTTC
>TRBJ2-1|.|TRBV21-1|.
CASSKRKQGIGEQFF
TGTGCCAGCAGCAAACGGAAACAGGGGATAGGTGAGCAGTTCTTC
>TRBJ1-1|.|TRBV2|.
CASSTGYTEAFF
TGTGCCAGCAGCACAGGTTACACTGAAGCTTTCTTT
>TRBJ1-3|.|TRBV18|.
CASSRDRDISAF
TGTGCCAGCTCACGAGATCGGGACATATCAGCTTTT
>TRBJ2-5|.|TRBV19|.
CASRAGTQETQYF
TGTGCCAGTAGGGCGGGGACCCAAGAGACCCAGTACTTC
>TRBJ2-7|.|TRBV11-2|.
CASSSLDYEQYF
TGTGCCAGCAGCTCTTTAGACTACGAGCAGTACTTC
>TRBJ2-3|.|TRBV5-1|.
CASSSGNSHTDTQYF
TGCGCCAGCAGCTCCGGGAACTCTCACACAGATACGCAGTATTTT
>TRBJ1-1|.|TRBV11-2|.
CASSFRNTEAFF
TGTGCCAGCAGCTTCCGGAACACTGAAGCTTTCTTT
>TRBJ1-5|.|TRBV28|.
CASSWTLGQPQHF
TGTGCCAGCAGTTGGACATTAGGCCAGCCCCAGCATTTT
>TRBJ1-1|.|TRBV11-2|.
CASSPTVSLAFF
TGTGCCAGCAGCCCGACGGTCTCCCTAGCTTTCTTT
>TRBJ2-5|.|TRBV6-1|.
CASSERVSTRETQYF
TGTGCCAGCAGTGAAAGGGTCAGCACCAGAGAGACCCAGTACTTC
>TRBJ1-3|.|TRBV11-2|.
CASSSYGTSGNTIYF
TGTGCCAGCAGCTCTTACGGTACCTCTGGAAACACCATATATTTT
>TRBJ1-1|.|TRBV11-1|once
CASSSRYSNTEAFF
TGTGCCAGCAGTTCCAGGTATAGCAACACTGAAGCTTTCTTT
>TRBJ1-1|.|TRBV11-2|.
CASRAVGGTEAFF
TGTGCCAGCAGAGCCGTGGGGGGCACTGAAGCTTTCTTT
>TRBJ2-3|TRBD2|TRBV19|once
CASSIPAGGEKADTQYF
TGTGCCAGTAGTATCCCCGCGGGGGGGGAAAAGGCAGATACGCAGTATTTT
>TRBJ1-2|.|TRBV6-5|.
CASSPREGANYGYTF
TGTGCCAGCAGCCCCAGGGAGGGAGCTAACTATGGCTACACCTTC
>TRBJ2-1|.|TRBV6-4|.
CASSEDSYNEQFF
TGTGCCAGCAGTGAGGACTCCTACAATGAGCAGTTCTTC
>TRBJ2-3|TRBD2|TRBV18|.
CASSPGLAGGDTQYF
TGTGCCAGCTCACCAGGACTAGCGGGTGGAGATACGCAGTATTTT
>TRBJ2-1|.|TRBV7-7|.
CASSLAHQGGNEQFF
TGTGCTAGCAGCTTAGCGCATCAGGGAGGAAATGAGCAGTTCTTC
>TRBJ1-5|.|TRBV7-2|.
CASSLGMTANQPQHF
TGTGCCAGCAGCTTAGGGATGACAGCCAATCAGCCCCAGCATTTT
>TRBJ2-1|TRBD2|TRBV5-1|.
CASSVNPGEGRRNEQFF
TGCGCCAGCAGCGTCAATCCGGGGGAGGGGCGTCGGAATGAGCAGTTCTTC
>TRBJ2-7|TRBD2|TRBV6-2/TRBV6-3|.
CASSYGLAEAYEQYF
TGTGCCAGCAGTTACGGACTAGCGGAGGCCTACGAGCAGTACTTC
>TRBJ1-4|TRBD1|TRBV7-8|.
CASSLGQGAINEKLFF
TGTGCCAGCAGCTTAGGACAGGGGGCGATAAATGAAAAACTGTTTTTT
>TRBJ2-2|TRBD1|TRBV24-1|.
CATSDFRQGAPGELFF
TGTGCCACCAGTGATTTTCGGCAGGGGGCCCCCGGGGAGCTGTTTTTT
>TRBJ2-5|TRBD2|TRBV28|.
CASSLMGLAYQYF
TGTGCCAGCAGTTTAATGGGACTAGCGTACCAGTACTTC
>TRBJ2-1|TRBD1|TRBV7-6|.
CASSHRDRGLSSYNEQFF
TGTGCCAGCAGCCACCGGGACAGGGGGCTATCCTCCTACAATGAGCAGTTCTTC
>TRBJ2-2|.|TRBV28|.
CASTVVVSTGELFF
TGTGCCAGCACAGTTGTGGTGAGCACCGGGGAGCTGTTTTTT
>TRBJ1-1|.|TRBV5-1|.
CASSLQGSTEAFF
TGCGCCAGCAGCTTGCAGGGGAGCACTGAAGCTTTCTTT
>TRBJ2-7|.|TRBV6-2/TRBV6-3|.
CASSHHGGRGSYEQYF
TGTGCCAGCAGCCACCACGGGGGACGCGGCTCCTACGAGCAGTACTTC
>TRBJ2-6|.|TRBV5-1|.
CASSLVGSSGANVLTF
TGCGCCAGCAGCTTGGTAGGAAGCTCTGGGGCCAACGTCCTGACTTTC
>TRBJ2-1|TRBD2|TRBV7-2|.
CASRLAGGPYNEQFF
TGTGCCAGCCGGTTAGCGGGAGGGCCCTACAATGAGCAGTTCTTC
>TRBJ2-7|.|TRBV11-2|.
CASRPTRLSYEQYF
TGTGCCAGCAGGCCCACTCGTTTGTCCTACGAGCAGTACTTC
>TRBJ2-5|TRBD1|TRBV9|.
CASSDLRAGGFGETQYF
TGTGCCAGCAGCGACCTTAGGGCAGGGGGATTCGGGGAGACCCAGTACTTC
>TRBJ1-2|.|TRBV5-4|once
CASSLAVTQNYGYTF
TGTGCCAGCAGCTTGGCTGTGACACAAAACTATGGCTACACCTTC
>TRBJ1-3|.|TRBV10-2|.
CASRNGQFSGNTIYF
TGCGCCAGCAGAAATGGACAATTCTCTGGAAACACCATATATTTT
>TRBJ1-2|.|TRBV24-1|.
CATSDLQGQFGYTF
TGTGCCACCAGTGATTTGCAGGGGCAGTTTGGCTACACCTTC
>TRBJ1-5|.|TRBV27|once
CASSPFGSNQPQHF
TGTGCCAGCAGTCCTTTTGGGAGCAATCAGCCCCAGCATTTT
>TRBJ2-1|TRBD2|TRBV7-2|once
CASSLTSGGYNEQFF
TGTGCCAGCAGCTTAACTAGCGGAGGGTACAATGAGCAGTTCTTC
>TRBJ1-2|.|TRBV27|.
CASSLIQGDGYTF
TGTGCCAGCAGTTTAATACAGGGCGATGGCTACACCTTC
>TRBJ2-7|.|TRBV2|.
CASSEVGPNPYEQYF
TGTGCCAGCAGTGAAGTGGGGCCCAATCCCTACGAGCAGTACTTC
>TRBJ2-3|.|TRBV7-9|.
CASSPWLDYSTDTQYF
TGTGCCAGCAGCCCGTGGTTGGACTACAGCACAGATACGCAGTATTTT
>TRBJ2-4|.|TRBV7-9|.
CASSLHVAKNIQYF
TGTGCCAGCAGCTTGCATGTGGCCAAAAACATTCAGTACTTC
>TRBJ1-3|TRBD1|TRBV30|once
CAWTTGFSGNTIYF
TGTGCCTGGACGACAGGGTTCTCTGGAAACACCATATATTTT
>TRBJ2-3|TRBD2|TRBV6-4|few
CASSDSSGGTDTQYF
TGTGCCAGCAGTGACTCTAGCGGGGGCACAGATACGCAGTATTTT
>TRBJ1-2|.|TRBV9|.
CASSGTVPNLIYGYTF
TGTGCCAGCAGCGGGACGGTCCCAAACTTGATTTATGGCTACACCTTC
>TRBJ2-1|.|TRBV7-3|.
CASSLSPDLSQFF
TGTGCCAGCAGCTTAAGCCCCGACTTGAGCCAGTTCTTC
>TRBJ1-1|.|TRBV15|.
CATSNRDTEAFF
TGTGCCACCAGCAATAGAGACACTGAAGCTTTCTTT
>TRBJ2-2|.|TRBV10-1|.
CASSGQAGVTGELFF
TGCGCCAGCAGTGGACAGGCCGGGGTCACCGGGGAGCTGTTTTTT